The sequence of this TCR beta chain was determined in a study of OX40 agonist ivuxolimab in advanced cancers. The CDR3 is made up of 14 amino acids. In germline, CDR1 is LNHDA, CDR2 SQIVND (reference sequence). V shed 4 bases and J 0 bases; nucleotides not matched to a gene: 3. Sequencing used immunoSEQ multiplex PCR; TCRdb keeps in-frame clones, though not all of them. Counted here are roughly 62,000 clones, approximately 86% occurring once; the ten biggest clones make up 0.85% to 0.95%. The sequence derives from an adult with an advanced solid tumor such as melanoma, head and neck, liver or kidney cancer. Sequenced here: CD4+ or CD8+ T cells sorted from blood, sampled in a trial of the OX40 agonist ivuxolimab. The chain couples TRBV19 to TRBJ2-7, with TRBD1 matching over 7 bases. The CDR3 spells CASSTTGDSYEQYF. The DNA of the CDR3 is TGTGCCAGTAGTACAACAGGGGACTCCTACGAGCAGTACTTC. The entire variable domain, with the rest obtained from reference TRBV19 and TRBJ2-7, is as follows: DGGITQSPKYLFRKEGQNVTLSCEQNLNHDAMYWYRQDPGQGLRLIYYSQIVNDFQKGDIAEGYSVSREKKESFPLTVTSAQKNPTAFYLCASSTTGDSYEQYFGPGTRLTVT.